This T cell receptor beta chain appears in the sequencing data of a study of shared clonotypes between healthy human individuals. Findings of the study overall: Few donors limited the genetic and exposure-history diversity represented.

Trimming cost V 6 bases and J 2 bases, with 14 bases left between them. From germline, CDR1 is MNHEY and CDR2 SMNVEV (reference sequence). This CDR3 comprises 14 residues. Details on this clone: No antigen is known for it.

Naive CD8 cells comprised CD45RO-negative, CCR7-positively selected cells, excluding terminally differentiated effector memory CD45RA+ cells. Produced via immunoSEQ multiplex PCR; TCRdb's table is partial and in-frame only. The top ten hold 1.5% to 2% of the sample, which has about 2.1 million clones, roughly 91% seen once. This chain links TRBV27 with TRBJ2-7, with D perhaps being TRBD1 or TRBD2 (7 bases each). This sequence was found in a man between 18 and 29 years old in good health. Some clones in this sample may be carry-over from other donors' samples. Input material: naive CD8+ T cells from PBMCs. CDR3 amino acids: CASSRGGQPYEQYF. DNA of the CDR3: TGTGCCAGCAGCAGGGGGGGACAACCCTACGAGCAGTACTTC.